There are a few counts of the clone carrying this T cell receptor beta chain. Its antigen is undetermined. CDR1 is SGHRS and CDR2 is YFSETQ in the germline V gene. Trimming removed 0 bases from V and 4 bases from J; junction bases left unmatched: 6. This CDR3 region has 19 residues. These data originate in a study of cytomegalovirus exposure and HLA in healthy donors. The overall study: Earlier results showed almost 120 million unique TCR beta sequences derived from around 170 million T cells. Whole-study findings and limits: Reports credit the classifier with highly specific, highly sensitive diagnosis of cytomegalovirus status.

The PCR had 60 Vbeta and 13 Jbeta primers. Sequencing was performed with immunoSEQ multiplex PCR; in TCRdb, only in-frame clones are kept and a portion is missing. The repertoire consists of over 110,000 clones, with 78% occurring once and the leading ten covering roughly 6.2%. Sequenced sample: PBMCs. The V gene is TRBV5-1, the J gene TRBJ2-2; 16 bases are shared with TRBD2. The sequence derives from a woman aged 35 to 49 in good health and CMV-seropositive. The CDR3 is CASSLAPGLAGGATGELFF. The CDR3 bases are TGCGCCAGCAGCTTGGCCCCGGGACTAGCGGGAGGGGCCACCGGGGAGCTGTTTTTT.